One sample yielded the 28 T cell receptor beta chains listed below, sequenced in a study of spatial heterogeneity in lung cancer. TCRdb re-called the 5' RACE reads through MiXCR, storing one row per CDR3 protein. The repertoire includes about 6,000 distinct CDR3 sequences, around 13% of them detected once, and around 11% sits in the top ten. These receptors have no identified antigens. Study-level findings and limits: Mutation tallies in tumors tracked expanded intratumoral alpha and beta TCR counts.

The time point was: sample taken at primary tumor resection. Sequenced here: lung tumor tissue, sampled at surgery. The receptors derive from a male donor with early-stage non-small cell lung cancer.

Ten or more counts support this clonotype. This rearrangement joins TRBV6-5 to TRBJ2-3; tentatively, D is TRBD1 (6 bases). This CDR3 comprises 14 residues. Trimming shortened V by 5 bases and J by 1 base, and 10 bases separated the two germline ends. The germline CDR1 and CDR2 sequences are MNHEY and SVGAGI. The DNA of the CDR3 is TGTGCCAGCAGTCTAAACAGGGGCACAGATACGCAGTATTTT. Amino acid sequence: CASSLNRGTDTQYF.

There are many counts of this clonotype. V is TRBV20-1 and J is TRBJ2-1, with TRBD1 matching 8 bases. CDR3 length: 12 residues. The V and J ends lost 6 bases and 6 bases, in that order; junction bases with no gene match: 4. Germline loops: CDR1 DFQATT, CDR2 SNEGSKA (reference sequence). The CDR3 loop is CSAGTGGNEQFF. CDR3 in DNA: TGCAGTGCCGGGACAGGCGGCAATGAGCAGTTCTTC.

This clonotype is judged medium-sized. The rearrangement uses TRBV6-6 and TRBJ2-7, with D tentatively TRBD1 (6 bases). CDR3 size: 13 residues. CDR1 is MNHNY, CDR2 SVGAGI, per germline (reference sequence). V shed 7 bases and J shed 5 bases, with 15 bases lying between them. The CDR3 protein is CASTPTRGNEQYF. The CDR3 region has the DNA TGTGCCAGCACCCCCACCAGGGGAAACGAGCAGTACTTC.

The sample holds many counts of this clonotype. V is TRBV7-3 and J is TRBJ1-2; D may be TRBD1 (5 bases). The V and J ends lost 1 base and 4 bases respectively, with 16 bases between them. Germline assignment: CDR1 SGHTA and CDR2 FQGTGA. The CDR3 contains 16 residues. DNA for the CDR3: TGTGCCAGCAGCTTAAACCCTGGGAGGGGTGGCTATGGCTACACCTTC. Its protein is CASSLNPGRGGYGYTF. Complete variable domain (other parts from reference TRBV7-3 and TRBJ1-2): GAGVSQTPSNKVTEKGKYVELRCDPISGHTALYWYRQSLGQGPEFLIYFQGTGAADDSGLPNDRFFAVRPEGSVSTLKIQRTERGDSAVYLCASSLNPGRGGYGYTFGSGTRLTVV.

By its share, this clonotype is medium-sized (0.01 to 0.1%). The chain has TRBV19 and TRBJ2-5, with TRBD2 identical over 10 bases. V gave up 1 base and J gave up 4 bases; unmatched junction bases: 6. The CDR3 is made up of 16 amino acids. Germline loops: CDR1 LNHDA, CDR2 SQIVND (reference sequence). The CDR3 here is CASSIGSSGRGETQYF. Written as DNA, the CDR3 is TGTGCCAGTAGTATAGGTTCTAGCGGGAGAGGAGAGACCCAGTACTTC.

This clonotype is judged large (0.1 to 1%). The V gene is TRBV7-9, the J gene TRBJ2-1, with 11 bases identical to TRBD2. The CDR3 consists of 15 residues. V was pared by 5 bases and J by 8 bases, with 8 bases of the junction left unmatched. The germline CDR1 and CDR2 sequences are SEHNR and FQNEAQ (reference sequence). In nucleotides, the CDR3 is TGTGCCAGCAGCAGAGTAGCGGGAGGGCCTGATGAGCAGTTCTTC. Its protein product is CASSRVAGGPDEQFF.

By proportion, this clonotype is medium-sized. V gene TRBV5-1 combines with J gene TRBJ2-3; D unresolved. This CDR3 spans 15 amino acids. Per germline, CDR1 SGHRS and CDR2 YFSETQ. Trimming cost V 0 bases and J 2 bases, with 10 bases left between them. The chain's CDR3 is CASSLDGILTDTQYF. The CDR3 region has the DNA TGCGCCAGCAGCTTGGACGGAATACTCACAGATACGCAGTATTTT.

This clonotype was found a few times. The rearrangement joins TRBV28 to TRBJ2-5; 7 bases match TRBD2. Per the germline V gene, CDR1 is MDHEN and CDR2 is SYDVKM. The length of the CDR3 is 18 residues. After removal of 4 bases from V and 0 bases from J, the junction contained 14 bases not matched to a gene. DNA of the CDR3: TGTGCCAGCAGTTCCCCACCGGGAGGACAAGGGTACCAAGAGACCCAGTACTTC. Encoded protein: CASSSPPGGQGYQETQYF.

This clonotype has ten or more counts. The V call is TRBV2, the J call TRBJ2-7; D perhaps matches TRBD1 (6 bases). Deletions cut 11 bases from V and 1 base from J, with 15 bases between. This CDR3 is 13 amino acids long. CDR1 is SNHLY, CDR2 FYNNEI, per germline. CDR3 loop: CAGRTALSYEQYF. In nucleotides, the CDR3 is TGTGCCGGTCGGACAGCTTTATCCTACGAGCAGTACTTC.

This clonotype showed up many times. This chain connects TRBV20-1 to TRBJ2-7; maybe TRBD1 (6 bases). Trimming stripped 0 bases from V and 3 bases from J, with 18 bases between. The CDR3 totals 16 residues. Germline lookup yields CDR1 DFQATT and CDR2 SNEGSKA (reference sequence). The CDR3 DNA sequence: TGCAGTGCTAGAGATCCCAGGGGTTGGGGTGACTACGAGCAGTACTTC. Amino acid sequence: CSARDPRGWGDYEQYF.

This clonotype ranks as medium-sized (0.01 to 0.1%). The J gene is TRBJ2-1, the V gene TRBV29-1, with 12 bases lining up with TRBD2. From germline, CDR1 is SQVTM and CDR2 ANQGSEA. J was trimmed by 6 bases and V by 6 bases; bases with no gene match: 6. This CDR3 contains 14 residues. The CDR3 protein is CSVETSGSSNEQFF. In DNA, the CDR3 is TGCAGCGTCGAGACTAGCGGGAGTAGCAATGAGCAGTTCTTC.

By frequency in the sample, this clonotype is medium-sized. This chain links TRBV20-1 with TRBJ2-1, with TRBD2 as a possible D gene (6 bases). This CDR3 contains 12 residues. V was shortened by 8 bases and J by 2 bases, with 10 bases between the two germline ends. Germline V CDR1 and CDR2: DFQATT, SNEGSKA (reference sequence). The CDR3 loop is CSPRRAYNEQFF. The CDR3, as DNA: TGCAGTCCTCGGAGGGCCTACAATGAGCAGTTCTTC.

The table lists this clonotype with many counts. The chain uses TRBV27 and TRBJ2-1; 11 bases are shared with TRBD2. CDR3 size: 15 residues. Unmatched junction bases numbered 5, after V lost 4 bases and J lost 6 bases. The germline V gene has CDR1 MNHEY and CDR2 SMNVEV (reference sequence). CDR3 sequence: CASSSRTSGRNEQFF. The CDR3 DNA reads as TGTGCCAGCAGTTCCCGGACTAGCGGGCGCAATGAGCAGTTCTTC.

Judged by abundance, this clonotype is medium-sized. The chain recombines TRBV6-5 with TRBJ1-6, with D uncertain. The CDR3 length is 15 residues. V lost 0 bases and J lost 7, with 10 bases in between. The germline V gene has CDR1 MNHEY and CDR2 SVGAGI. The CDR3 DNA is TGTGCCAGCAGTTACTCGTTTAACAGCAATTCACCCCTCCACTTT. This codes for CASSYSFNSNSPLHF.

This clonotype was counted between two and nine times. This rearrangement joins TRBV20-1 to TRBJ1-2, with D tentatively TRBD1 (5 bases). The CDR3 has 12 residues. Per germline, CDR1 DFQATT and CDR2 SNEGSKA (reference sequence). The CDR3 DNA reads as TGCGGCGGAGGAGGTCCGGGGGAGGGCTACACCTTC. This gives the protein CGGGGPGEGYTF.

This clonotype qualifies as medium-sized (0.01 to 0.1%). J is TRBJ2-7 and V is TRBV5-1; D gene uncertain. CDR1 and CDR2 from the germline V gene are SGHRS and YFSETQ. Trimming took off 0 bases at V and 2 bases at J, with 21 bases between the two ends. The CDR3 spans 18 residues. CDR3 sequence (DNA): TGCGCCAGCAGCTTGGCCTCAGGTTGGGGAACTACGGCCTACGAGCAGTACTTC. It is translated as CASSLASGWGTTAYEQYF.

This clonotype is termed medium-sized. The CDR3 reads CASSLGDTEAFF. The DNA of the CDR3 is TGTGCCAGCAGTTTAGGGGACACTGAAGCTTTCTTT. The chain uses TRBV28 and TRBJ1-1; D gene ambiguous. The V and J ends lost 2 bases and 3 bases respectively, with 4 bases between them. This CDR3 region has 12 residues. Germline V gene lookup returns CDR1 MDHEN and CDR2 SYDVKM.

The chain recombines TRBV20-1 with TRBJ2-7; either TRBD1 or TRBD2 may supply D (5 bases each). Looked up from germline, CDR1 is DFQATT and CDR2 is SNEGSKA (reference sequence). This CDR3 has 12 residues. V lost 6 bases to trimming and J lost 2 bases, with 11 bases between them. The CDR3 nucleotides read TGCAGTGCGCGCCGAGGGGCCTACGAGCAGTACGTC. It encodes CSARRGAYEQYV.

This clonotype has only a few counts. The chain carries TRBV27 and TRBJ1-1, with D uncertain. V lost 5 bases and J lost 0, with 16 bases in between. Germline V lookup: CDR1 MNHEY, CDR2 SMNVEV (reference sequence). The CDR3 totals 16 residues. CDR3 sequence (DNA): TGTGCCAGCAGTCCGGGAATCGGACGGATGAACACTGAAGCTTTCTTT. Encoded protein: CASSPGIGRMNTEAFF.

This clonotype is labeled medium-sized. This sequence joins TRBV5-4 and TRBJ2-7; 10 bases map to TRBD1. V lost 4 bases, J lost 5 bases, and 3 bases stayed unmatched. Germline V gene data show CDR1 as SGHNT and CDR2 as YYREEE (reference sequence). The CDR3 runs to 13 residues. CDR3 sequence: CASSRGQGNEQYF. The CDR3 DNA reads as TGTGCCAGCAGCAGGGGACAGGGGAACGAGCAGTACTTC.

This clonotype is termed medium-sized. The chain recombines TRBV12-3 or TRBV12-4 with TRBJ1-2; 7 bases match TRBD1. V was clipped by 5 bases and J by 0 bases; unmatched bases: 6. The CDR3 runs to 15 residues. The CDR3 DNA reads TGTGCCAGCAGTCCGGGTAGGGGGCCTAACTATGGCTACACCTTC. This gives the protein CASSPGRGPNYGYTF.

This clonotype was picked up many times. The chain recombines TRBV30 with TRBJ1-2, with D tentatively TRBD1 (5 bases). The CDR3 consists of 12 residues. V was clipped by 2 bases and J by 7 bases, with 11 bases between them. CDR1 GTSNPN and CDR2 SVGIG come from the germline V gene (reference sequence). Here the CDR3 reads CAWSLSQGGYTF. CDR3 sequence (DNA): TGTGCCTGGAGTTTAAGCCAGGGTGGCTACACCTTC.

This clonotype was counted many times. The chain couples TRBV20-1 to TRBJ1-3; D gene ambiguous. Trimming stripped 3 bases from V and 2 bases from J, with 8 bases between. The CDR3 spans 13 residues. CDR1 and CDR2 from the germline V gene are DFQATT and SNEGSKA (reference sequence). This CDR3 reads CSARGEAGNTIYF. The CDR3 DNA reads TGCAGTGCTAGGGGTGAAGCTGGAAACACCATATATTTT.

This clonotype is medium-sized in the sample. The chain is built from TRBV2 and TRBJ1-2; 10 nucleotides line up with TRBD1. The ends lost 2 bases at V and 4 bases at J; junction bases unmatched: 13. CDR1 is SNHLY, CDR2 FYNNEI, per germline. The CDR3 is made up of 18 amino acids. Here the CDR3 reads CASSETRSGTGASYGYTF. Written as DNA, the CDR3 is TGTGCCAGCAGTGAAACTAGGTCCGGGACAGGGGCCAGCTATGGCTACACCTTC.

This clonotype is medium-sized (0.01 to 0.1%) by share. The chain carries TRBV12-3 or TRBV12-4 and TRBJ2-5; the match to TRBD2 covers 12 bases. Unmatched junction bases numbered 1, after V lost 2 bases and J lost 3 bases. This CDR3 has 15 amino acids. For the CDR3, the DNA is TGTGCCAGCAGTTTACGGACTAGCGGGGAAGAGACCCAGTACTTC. Its protein is CASSLRTSGEETQYF.

This clonotype is medium-sized within its sample. The rearrangement links TRBV5-1 to TRBJ2-7; the match to TRBD2 covers 14 bases. The junction had 6 bases not matched to a gene; V was cut back by 3 bases and J by 4 bases. The CDR3 has 16 residues. Germline values: CDR1 SGHRS, CDR2 YFSETQ. CDR3 in DNA: TGCGCCAGCAGCTCCCCCGGGACTAGCGGGAGTTACGAGCAGTACTTC. Its translation is CASSSPGTSGSYEQYF.

This clonotype was seen at least ten times. The rearrangement uses TRBV7-3 and TRBJ2-7; no definite D call. This CDR3 comprises 13 residues. V lost 5 bases and J lost 4, with 12 bases in between. In germline, CDR1 is SGHTA, CDR2 FQGTGA. CDR3: CASSPSLGYEQYF. The CDR3 nucleotides are TGTGCCAGCAGCCCAAGCCTGGGTTACGAGCAGTACTTC.

By its share, this clonotype is medium-sized. The chain employs TRBV5-1 and TRBJ2-3; the match to TRBD2 covers 8 bases. The junction had 6 bases not matched to a gene; V was cut back by 7 bases and J by 2 bases. From germline, CDR1 is SGHRS and CDR2 YFSETQ. The CDR3 contains 14 residues. The CDR3 spells CASRPGLVTDTQYF. The CDR3 coding sequence is TGCGCCAGCCGGCCGGGACTAGTCACAGATACGCAGTATTTT. Full variable domain (missing parts from reference TRBV5-1 and TRBJ2-3): KAGVTQTPRYLIKTRGQQVTLSCSPISGHRSVSWYQQTPGQGLQFLFEYFSETQRNKGNFPGRFSGRQFSNSRSEMNVSTLELGDSALYLCASRPGLVTDTQYFGPGTRLTVL.